Each of the 31 T cell receptor beta chains below was sequenced from the same sample in a study of cytomegalovirus exposure and HLA in healthy donors (dated by TCRdb to about 2017). Library preparation used the immunoSEQ multiplex PCR assay. A mixture of 60 forward primers for TCR Vbeta segments and 13 reverse primers for TCR Jbeta segments was used in the multiplex PCR. TCRdb stores this immuneACCESS table with in-frame sequences only. Part of the clones is absent; in the studies checked, under half of the shortfall reflects unresolved V genes, and no reason is known for the rest. The sample has some 110,000 clones on record, less than 85% of them singletons. The ten largest clones take up 16% of the sample. The material sequenced was PBMCs. The receptors were sampled from a man in his fifties in good health and CMV-seropositive.

This rearrangement joins TRBV7-2 to TRBJ1-5; D possibly corresponds to TRBD1 (5 bases). CDR1 and CDR2 (germline): SGHTA, FQGNSA. The CDR3 spans 15 residues. V was pared by 2 bases and J by 3 bases, with 11 bases between. CDR3 bases: TGTGCCAGCAGCTTATGGGCAGGGCTCAATCAGCCCCAGCATTTT. Its protein product is CASSLWAGLNQPQHF.

V gene TRBV7-2 combines with J gene TRBJ1-2; D not certain. Germline values: CDR1 SGHTA, CDR2 FQGNSA. This CDR3 has 14 residues. V lost 5 bases and J lost 4, with 14 bases in between. The CDR3 reads CASSPQRNAYGYTF. CDR3 bases: TGTGCCAGCAGCCCCCAGAGGAATGCCTATGGCTACACCTTC.

The chain uses TRBV18 and TRBJ1-1; D gene uncertain. The CDR3 sequence is 15 residues long. Germline CDR1 reads KGHSH; CDR2 reads LQKENI. Trimming took 2 bases from V and 0 from J, leaving 10 bases between them. CDR3 DNA: TGTGCCAGCTCACCAGGCGAGGCTATGAACACTGAAGCTTTCTTT. Protein product: CASSPGEAMNTEAFF.

This clone was seen a few times. The chain joins TRBV6-5 to TRBJ2-1, with a tentative D call TRBD2 (6 bases). The CDR3 spans 15 residues. Germline V lookup: CDR1 MNHEY, CDR2 SVGAGI. V was clipped by 6 bases and J by 0 bases, with 12 bases between them. The CDR3 region is CASSLSGLSYNEQFF. The CDR3 region has the DNA TGTGCCAGCAGCCTTAGCGGACTCTCCTACAATGAGCAGTTCTTC.

The V and J genes are TRBV14 and TRBJ2-7; no reliable D call. CDR1 and CDR2 (germline): SGHDN, FVKESK. Between the trimmed V and J ends, which lost 0 bases and 2 bases, there was a span of 11 bases. The CDR3 has 15 amino acids. This CDR3 is CASSQERGSAYEQYF. DNA of the CDR3: TGTGCCAGCAGCCAAGAGCGCGGATCTGCCTACGAGCAGTACTTC.

The rearrangement joins TRBV6-4 to TRBJ2-5, with TRBD1 identical over 7 bases. In germline, CDR1 is MRHNA, CDR2 SNTAGT. With V trimmed by 6 bases and J by 0 bases, 7 bases remained unmatched. This CDR3 comprises 15 residues. The CDR3: CASSPTGLYQETQYF. DNA of the CDR3: TGTGCCAGCAGCCCGACAGGGCTATACCAAGAGACCCAGTACTTC.

The table lists this clone with a count of one. The rearrangement joins TRBV15 to TRBJ2-2; 8 bases agree with TRBD1. The CDR3 loop spans 17 amino acids. Losses at the gene ends were 0 bases for V and 5 bases for J; bases not matched to a gene: 8. CDR1 is LNHNV, CDR2 YYDKDF, per germline (reference sequence). This chain's CDR3 is CATSRDRRTGRTGELFF. The CDR3 coding sequence is TGTGCCACCAGCAGAGATCGTCGGACAGGGAGGACCGGGGAGCTGTTTTTT.

The chain employs TRBV2 and TRBJ2-7; TRBD2 agrees at 11 bases. Germline V lookup: CDR1 SNHLY, CDR2 FYNNEI. The J segment lost 3 bases and the V segment lost 6 bases, leaving 4 bases of the junction unmatched. The CDR3 is 14 residues long. The CDR3 spells CASSGLAGFYEQYF. The CDR3 nucleotides read TGTGCCAGCAGCGGACTAGCGGGCTTCTACGAGCAGTACTTC.

The chain joins TRBV28 to TRBJ2-4, with D perhaps matching TRBD1 (5 bases). With 4 bases removed from V and 9 bases from J, the gap between germline ends came to 22 bases. Germline-derived CDR1 and CDR2 are MDHEN and SYDVKM. The CDR3 has 16 amino acids. The chain's CDR3 is CASSSYTETVYSIQYF. The CDR3, as DNA: TGTGCCAGCAGTTCTTATACCGAGACAGTCTATAGCATTCAGTACTTC.

The genes are TRBV7-9 and TRBJ1-1, with 8 bases lining up with TRBD1. This CDR3 contains 15 residues. Germline V gene data show CDR1 as SEHNR and CDR2 as FQNEAQ (reference sequence). Trimming removed 6 bases from V and 1 base from J; junction bases left unmatched: 7. The CDR3 loop reads CASSFTGTGNTEAFF. For the CDR3, the DNA is TGTGCCAGCAGTTTTACCGGGACAGGGAACACTGAAGCTTTCTTT.

The chain employs TRBV2 and TRBJ2-3, with D possibly matching TRBD1 (8 bases). The CDR3 is 15 residues long. CDR1 is SNHLY and CDR2 is FYNNEI in the germline V gene. Trimming removed 7 bases from V and 3 bases from J, with 17 bases in between. CDR3 residues: CASTQGASGTDTQYF. CDR3 DNA sequence: TGTGCCAGCACCCAGGGGGCTAGCGGAACAGATACGCAGTATTTT.

This clone was seen more than once but under ten times. This chain joins TRBV5-6 and TRBJ2-5, with 7 bases matching TRBD2. V lost 1 base and J lost 5; bases outside the gene matches: 8. The length of the CDR3 is 15 residues. Per germline, CDR1 SGHDT and CDR2 YYEEEE. The CDR3 reads CASSLRGMGGETQYF. CDR3 in DNA: TGTGCCAGCAGCTTGCGGGGAATGGGAGGGGAGACCCAGTACTTC.

A word on this clone: Germline and junction disagree at one end, which may indicate a read error. The chain has TRBV7-9 and TRBJ2-2, with D unclear. Germline lookup yields CDR1 SEHNR and CDR2 FQNEAQ (reference sequence). The CDR3 covers 14 residues. The CDR3 DNA reads TGTTCCAGCAGCTTAAAGCCGAACACCGGGGAGCTGTTTTTT. Protein product: CSSSLKPNTGELFF.

The chain employs TRBV5-4 and TRBJ2-1; possible D gene TRBD2, 5 bases. This CDR3 is built from 13 residues. Trimming took 10 bases from V and 9 from J, leaving 20 bases between them. The germline V gene has CDR1 SGHNT and CDR2 YYREEE (reference sequence). This CDR3 is CAFLDPRRSEQFF. The DNA for the CDR3 is TGTGCCTTCCTGGACCCAAGGAGGTCTGAGCAGTTCTTC.

This sequence joins TRBV28 and TRBJ2-7, with TRBD2 matching over 8 bases. Germline V CDR1 and CDR2: MDHEN, SYDVKM. The trim removed 5 bases at V and 0 bases at J, leaving 6 bases unmatched. This CDR3 has 15 residues. The CDR3 bases are TGTGCCAGCAGTGCGGGGGGCGCCGACTCCTACGAGCAGTACTTC. Amino acid sequence: CASSAGGADSYEQYF.

The V call is TRBV28, the J call TRBJ2-3, with 10 bases aligning to TRBD2. Germline loops: CDR1 MDHEN, CDR2 SYDVKM. This CDR3 contains 15 residues. Germline trimming cut 5 bases from V and 2 bases from J; bases unmatched to any gene: 4. CDR3 in amino acids: CASSASGSPTDTQYF. The CDR3 bases are TGTGCCAGCAGTGCTAGCGGGAGTCCCACAGATACGCAGTATTTT.

The chain is built from TRBV4-1 and TRBJ2-3, with 7 bases identical to TRBD2. The CDR3 is made up of 16 amino acids. The trim removed 0 bases at V and 4 bases at J, leaving 7 bases unmatched. Germline V lookup: CDR1 MGHRA, CDR2 YSYEKL. The chain's CDR3 is CASSQERTRRADTQYF. The CDR3 coding sequence is TGCGCCAGCAGCCAAGAGAGGACTAGAAGGGCAGATACGCAGTATTTT.

The rearrangement links TRBV7-9 to TRBJ2-2; a possible D gene is TRBD2 (6 bases). V gave up 4 bases and J gave up 7 bases, with 16 bases separating them. Looked up from germline, CDR1 is SEHNR and CDR2 is FQNEAQ (reference sequence). The CDR3 extends over 15 amino acids. The CDR3: CASSSSGVGGGELFF. CDR3 DNA: TGTGCCAGCAGCTCTTCGGGAGTCGGGGGCGGGGAGCTGTTTTTT.

The chain recombines TRBV5-1 with TRBJ2-5, with 9 nucleotides matching TRBD1. V shed 4 bases and J 4 bases; nucleotides not matched to a gene: 8. Germline V gene data show CDR1 as SGHRS and CDR2 as YFSETQ. CDR3 length: 15 amino acids. DNA of the CDR3: TGCGCCAGCAGCGTAGGGACAGGGAGTGGAGAGACCCAGTACTTC. It yields the protein CASSVGTGSGETQYF. The variable domain in full, with the rest retrieved from reference TRBV5-1 and TRBJ2-5, is KAGVTQTPRYLIKTRGQQVTLSCSPISGHRSVSWYQQTPGQGLQFLFEYFSETQRNKGNFPGRFSGRQFSNSRSEMNVSTLELGDSALYLCASSVGTGSGETQYFGPGTRLLVL.

The chain has TRBV7-9 and TRBJ1-2; 7 nucleotides line up with TRBD1. Trimming took 5 bases from V and 4 from J; bases not matched to a gene: 16. There are 17 residues in the CDR3. Germline assignment: CDR1 SEHNR and CDR2 FQNEAQ (reference sequence). The CDR3 DNA reads TGTGCCAGCAGCCCCGGAGCAGGGGGTAGTAAAGGCTATGGCTACACCTTC. As protein: CASSPGAGGSKGYGYTF.

The chain couples TRBV9 to TRBJ2-7; TRBD1 aligns across 7 bases. CDR1 SGDLS and CDR2 YYNGEE come from the germline V gene. The ends lost 4 bases at V and 0 bases at J; junction bases unmatched: 7. This CDR3 region has 15 residues. CDR3 sequence: CASSIGTAYSYEQYF. CDR3 in DNA: TGTGCCAGCAGCATTGGGACAGCTTACTCCTACGAGCAGTACTTC.

As concerns this clone: The same CDR3 arises from other DNA sequences in this sample as well. The genes are TRBV29-1 and TRBJ1-2; 7 nucleotides line up with TRBD1. Trimming removed 4 bases from V and 1 base from J; junction bases left unmatched: 3. This CDR3 contains 13 residues. From germline, CDR1 is SQVTM and CDR2 ANQGSEA. The CDR3: CSVGDSVNYGYTF. CDR3 nucleotides: TGCAGCGTTGGGGACAGTGTTAACTATGGCTACACCTTC. The whole variable domain, remainder taken from reference TRBV29-1 and TRBJ1-2, is SAVISQKPSRDICQRGTSLTIQCQVDSQVTMMFWYRQQPGQSLTLIATANQGSEATYESGFVIDKFPISRPNLTFSTLTVSNMSPEDSSIYLCSVGDSVNYGYTFGSGTRLTVV.

The J gene is TRBJ1-2, the V gene TRBV25-1, with 8 bases lining up with TRBD1. The V gene end was trimmed by 6 bases and the J gene end by 2 bases; junction bases not matched to a gene: 5. The length of the CDR3 is 14 residues. Germline CDR1 MGHDK, CDR2 SYGVNS. CDR3 sequence (DNA): TGTGCCAGCAGGGGACAGGTTGGAAACTATGGCTACACCTTC. Translation: CASRGQVGNYGYTF.

V gene TRBV6-5 combines with J gene TRBJ2-3; D possibly corresponds to TRBD2 (6 bases). The CDR3 is 15 residues long. Germline CDR1 reads MNHEY; CDR2 reads SVGAGI. V lost 6 bases to trimming and J lost 0 bases, with 13 bases between them. The CDR3 nucleotides are TGTGCCAGCAGCCGCGGGATGGCTAGCACAGATACGCAGTATTTT. It specifies CASSRGMASTDTQYF.

The chain links TRBV29-1 to TRBJ2-7; D is perhaps TRBD1 (7 bases). Trimming shortened V by 3 bases and J by 4 bases, and 13 bases separated the two germline ends. The CDR3 runs 13 residues. CDR1 SQVTM and CDR2 ANQGSEA come from the germline V gene. Here the CDR3 reads CSVEGRGEYEQYF. The CDR3 DNA reads TGCAGCGTTGAGGGCAGGGGGGAGTACGAGCAGTACTTC.

The V call is TRBV4-2, the J call TRBJ2-7; 11 bases align to TRBD1. Germline V gives CDR1 LGHNA, CDR2 YNFKEQ. Trimming took 4 bases from V and 1 from J; bases not matched to a gene: 3. The CDR3 consists of 15 residues. CDR3 residues: CASSLGTGGSYEQYF. CDR3 nucleotide sequence: TGTGCCAGCAGCCTGGGGACAGGGGGGTCCTACGAGCAGTACTTC.

The chain joins TRBV5-4 to TRBJ1-2; 7 nucleotides match TRBD1. CDR1 is SGHNT, CDR2 YYREEE, per germline (reference sequence). CDR3 length equals 14 residues. J gave up 8 bases and V 0 bases, and 7 bases lay outside the gene matches. The DNA for the CDR3 is TGTGCCAGCAGCTTGGGGCAGGGGGTCCCGGGCTACACCTTC. It codes for CASSLGQGVPGYTF. Looking up the rest from reference TRBV5-4 and TRBJ1-2 gives the full variable domain: ETGVTQSPTHLIKTRGQQVTLRCSSQSGHNTVSWYQQALGQGPQFIFQYYREEENGRGNFPPRFSGLQFPNYSSELNVNALELDDSALYLCASSLGQGVPGYTFGSGTRLTVV.

The chain carries TRBV28 and TRBJ1-1, with a tentative D call TRBD1 (6 bases). This CDR3 has 17 amino acids. CDR1 and CDR2 from the germline V gene are MDHEN and SYDVKM. The V end was cut by 3 bases, the J end by 0 bases, with 17 bases between. The CDR3 coding sequence is TGTGCCAGCAGTTTCCCGGCGAGGGACATCATGAACACTGAAGCTTTCTTT. As protein: CASSFPARDIMNTEAFF.

The chain is built from TRBV7-9 and TRBJ2-1, with a weak D call TRBD2 (5 bases). CDR3 length: 19 residues. Germline assignment: CDR1 SEHNR and CDR2 FQNEAQ (reference sequence). The V end lost 4 bases, the J end lost 3 bases, and 25 bases lay between the germline ends. This CDR3 is CASSSGGWTHYEGYNEQFF. The CDR3 DNA follows: TGTGCCAGCAGCTCCGGTGGATGGACTCATTACGAGGGCTACAATGAGCAGTTCTTC.

As DNA, the CDR3 is TGTGCCAGCAGCTTAACTGCTTACCAAGAGACCCAGTACTTC. Protein sequence: CASSLTAYQETQYF. V usage is TRBV7-2 and J usage is TRBJ2-5; D call uncertain. This CDR3 contains 14 residues. CDR1 is SGHTA and CDR2 is FQGNSA in the germline V gene. V lost 2 bases and J lost 0, with 7 bases in between.

This clone appeared once. This chain connects TRBV12-5 to TRBJ2-7; the match to TRBD1 covers 10 bases. Per germline, CDR1 LGHNT and CDR2 FRNRAP. CDR3 size: 14 residues. The V segment lost 5 bases and the J segment 9 bases; nucleotides outside the gene matches: 10. For the CDR3, the DNA is TGTGCTAGTGGTAGAGGGACAGGGGCTTATGGGCAGTACTTC. This translates into CASGRGTGAYGQYF.